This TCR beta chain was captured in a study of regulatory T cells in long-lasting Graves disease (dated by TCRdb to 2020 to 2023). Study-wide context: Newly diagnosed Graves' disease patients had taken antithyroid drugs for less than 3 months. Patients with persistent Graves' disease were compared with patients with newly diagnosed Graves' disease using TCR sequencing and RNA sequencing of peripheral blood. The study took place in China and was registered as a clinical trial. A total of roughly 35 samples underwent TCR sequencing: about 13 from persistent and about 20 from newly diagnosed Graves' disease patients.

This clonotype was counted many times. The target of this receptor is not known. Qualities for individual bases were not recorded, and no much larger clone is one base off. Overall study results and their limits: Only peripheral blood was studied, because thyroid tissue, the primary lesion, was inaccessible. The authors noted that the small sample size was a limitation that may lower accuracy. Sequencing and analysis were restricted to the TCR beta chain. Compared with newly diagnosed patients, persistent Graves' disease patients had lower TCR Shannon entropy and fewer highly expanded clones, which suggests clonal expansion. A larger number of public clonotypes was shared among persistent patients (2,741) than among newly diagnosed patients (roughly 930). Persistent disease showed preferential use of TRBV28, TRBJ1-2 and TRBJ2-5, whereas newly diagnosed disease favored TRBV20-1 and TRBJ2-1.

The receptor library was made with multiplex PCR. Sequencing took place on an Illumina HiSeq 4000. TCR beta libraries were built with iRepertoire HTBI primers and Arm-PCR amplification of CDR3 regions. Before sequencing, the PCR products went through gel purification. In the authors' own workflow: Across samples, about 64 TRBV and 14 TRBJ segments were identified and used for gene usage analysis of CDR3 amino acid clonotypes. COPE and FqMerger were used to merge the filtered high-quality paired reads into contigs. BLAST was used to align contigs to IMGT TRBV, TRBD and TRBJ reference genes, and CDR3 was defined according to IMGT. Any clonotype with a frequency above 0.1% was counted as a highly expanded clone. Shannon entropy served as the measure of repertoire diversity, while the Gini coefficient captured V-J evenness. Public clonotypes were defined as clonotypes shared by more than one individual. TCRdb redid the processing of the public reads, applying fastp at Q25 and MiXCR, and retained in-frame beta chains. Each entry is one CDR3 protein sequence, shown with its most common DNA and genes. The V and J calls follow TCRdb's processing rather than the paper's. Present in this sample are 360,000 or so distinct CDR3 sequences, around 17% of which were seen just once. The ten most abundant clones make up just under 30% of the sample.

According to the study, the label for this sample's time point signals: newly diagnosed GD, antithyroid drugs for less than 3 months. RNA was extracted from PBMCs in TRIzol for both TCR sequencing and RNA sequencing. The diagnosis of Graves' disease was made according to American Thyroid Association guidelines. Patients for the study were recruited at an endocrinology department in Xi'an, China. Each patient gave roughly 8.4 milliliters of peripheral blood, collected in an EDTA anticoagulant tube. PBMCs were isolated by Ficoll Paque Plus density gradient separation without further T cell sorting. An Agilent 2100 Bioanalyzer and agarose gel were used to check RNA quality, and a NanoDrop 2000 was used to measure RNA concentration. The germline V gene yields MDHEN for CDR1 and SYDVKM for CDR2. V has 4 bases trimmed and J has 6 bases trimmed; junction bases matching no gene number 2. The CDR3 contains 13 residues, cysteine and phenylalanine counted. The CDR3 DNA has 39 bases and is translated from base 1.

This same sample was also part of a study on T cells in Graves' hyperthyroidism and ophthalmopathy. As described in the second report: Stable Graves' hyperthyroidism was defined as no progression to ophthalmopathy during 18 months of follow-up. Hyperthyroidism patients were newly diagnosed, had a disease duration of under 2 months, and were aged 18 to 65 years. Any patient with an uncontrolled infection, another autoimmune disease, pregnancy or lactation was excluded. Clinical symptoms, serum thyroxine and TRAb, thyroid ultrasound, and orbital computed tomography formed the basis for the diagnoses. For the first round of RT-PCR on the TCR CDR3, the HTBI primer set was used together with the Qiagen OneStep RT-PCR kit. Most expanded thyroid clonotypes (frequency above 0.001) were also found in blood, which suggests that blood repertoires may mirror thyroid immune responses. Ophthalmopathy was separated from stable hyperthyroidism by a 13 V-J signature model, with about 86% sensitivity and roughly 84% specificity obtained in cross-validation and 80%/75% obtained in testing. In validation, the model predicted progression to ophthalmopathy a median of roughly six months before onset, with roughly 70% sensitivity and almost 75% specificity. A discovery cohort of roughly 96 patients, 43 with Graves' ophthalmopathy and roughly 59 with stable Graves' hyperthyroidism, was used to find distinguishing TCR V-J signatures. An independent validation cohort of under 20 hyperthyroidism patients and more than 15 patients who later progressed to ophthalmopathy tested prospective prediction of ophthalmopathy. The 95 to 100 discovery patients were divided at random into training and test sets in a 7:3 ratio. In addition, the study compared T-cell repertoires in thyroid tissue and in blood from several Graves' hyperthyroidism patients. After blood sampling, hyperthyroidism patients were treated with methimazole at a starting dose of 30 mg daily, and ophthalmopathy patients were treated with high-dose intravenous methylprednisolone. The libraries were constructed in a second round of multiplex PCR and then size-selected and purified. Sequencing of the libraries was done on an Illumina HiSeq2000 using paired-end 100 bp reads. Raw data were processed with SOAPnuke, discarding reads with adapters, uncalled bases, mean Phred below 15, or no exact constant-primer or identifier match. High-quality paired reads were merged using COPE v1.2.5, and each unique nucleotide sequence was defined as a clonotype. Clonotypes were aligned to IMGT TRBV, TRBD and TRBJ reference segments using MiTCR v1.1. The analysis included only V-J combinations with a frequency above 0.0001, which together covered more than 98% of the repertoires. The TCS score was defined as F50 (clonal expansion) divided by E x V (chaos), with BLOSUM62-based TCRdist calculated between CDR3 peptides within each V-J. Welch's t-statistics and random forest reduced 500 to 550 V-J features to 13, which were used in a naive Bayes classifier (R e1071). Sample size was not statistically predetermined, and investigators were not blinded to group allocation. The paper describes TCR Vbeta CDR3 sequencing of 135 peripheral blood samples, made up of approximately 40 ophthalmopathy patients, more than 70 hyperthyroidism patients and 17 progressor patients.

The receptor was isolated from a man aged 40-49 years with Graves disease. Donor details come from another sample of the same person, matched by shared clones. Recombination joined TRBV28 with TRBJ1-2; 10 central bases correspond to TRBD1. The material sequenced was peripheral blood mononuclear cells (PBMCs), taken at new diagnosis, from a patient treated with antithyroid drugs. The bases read TGTGCCAGCAGTTCGGGACAGGGGAATGGCTACACCTTC. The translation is CASSSGQGNGYTF.